The sequence of this TCR beta chain was determined in a study of regulatory T cells in long-lasting Graves disease. V dropped 1 base and J dropped 2 bases, with 5 bases sitting between them. The CDR3 length is 14 residues. CDR1 is LNHNV and CDR2 is YYDKDF in the germline V gene (reference sequence). Arm-PCR of CDR3 regions with iRepertoire HTBI primers generated TCR beta libraries. TCRdb independently ran MiXCR on the multiplex PCR reads; one entry per CDR3 protein. The sample includes 250,000 or so distinct CDR3 sequences, about 19% of them seen just once. The study's findings and limits: Persistent cases favored TRBV28, TRBJ1-2 and TRBJ2-5. The study examined only peripheral blood, not thyroid tissue.

As to time point: newly diagnosed GD, antithyroid drugs for less than 3 months. Following extraction of RNA from PBMCs, that RNA was used to make the TCR library. Blood from the periphery, 8.5 to 9 milliliters in all, was drawn into EDTA tubes. This clonotype was seen a handful of times. The antigen is not known. The receptor's source is a female donor with Graves disease. The source was peripheral blood mononuclear cells (PBMCs), collected at new diagnosis, from a patient treated with antithyroid drugs. J is TRBJ2-2 and V is TRBV15; possibly TRBD1 for D (5 bases). The CDR3, as DNA: TGTGCCACCAGCAGAGGGGGCAACACCGGGGAGCTGTTTTTT. Translated, it gives CATSRGGNTGELFF.